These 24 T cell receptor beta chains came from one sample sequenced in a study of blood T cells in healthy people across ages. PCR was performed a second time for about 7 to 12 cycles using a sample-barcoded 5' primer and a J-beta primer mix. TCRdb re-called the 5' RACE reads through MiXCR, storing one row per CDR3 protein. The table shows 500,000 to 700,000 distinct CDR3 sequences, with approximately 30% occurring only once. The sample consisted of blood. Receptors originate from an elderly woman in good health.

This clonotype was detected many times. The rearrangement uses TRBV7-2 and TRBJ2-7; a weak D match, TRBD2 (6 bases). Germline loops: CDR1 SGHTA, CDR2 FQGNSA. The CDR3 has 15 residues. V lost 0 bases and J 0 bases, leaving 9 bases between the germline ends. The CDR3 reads CASSLAGGISYEQYF. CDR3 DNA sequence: TGTGCCAGCAGCTTAGCGGGGGGAATCTCCTACGAGCAGTACTTC.

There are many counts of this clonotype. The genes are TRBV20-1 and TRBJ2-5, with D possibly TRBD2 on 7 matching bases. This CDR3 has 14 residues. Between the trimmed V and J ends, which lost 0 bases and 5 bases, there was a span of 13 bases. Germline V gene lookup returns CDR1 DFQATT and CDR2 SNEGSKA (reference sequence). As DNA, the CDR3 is TGCAGTGCTAGAGATTGGGGGGGCCTTGAGACCCAGTACTTC. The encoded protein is CSARDWGGLETQYF.

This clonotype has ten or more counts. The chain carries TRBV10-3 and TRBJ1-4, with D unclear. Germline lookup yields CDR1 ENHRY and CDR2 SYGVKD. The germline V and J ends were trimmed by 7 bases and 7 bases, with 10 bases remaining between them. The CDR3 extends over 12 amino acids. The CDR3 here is CAITDRGEKLFF. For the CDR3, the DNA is TGTGCCATCACTGACCGGGGTGAAAAACTGTTTTTT.

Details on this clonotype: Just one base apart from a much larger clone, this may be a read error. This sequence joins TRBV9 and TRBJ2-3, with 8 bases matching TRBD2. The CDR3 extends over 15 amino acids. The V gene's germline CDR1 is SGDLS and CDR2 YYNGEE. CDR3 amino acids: CASTRGGGTTDTRYF. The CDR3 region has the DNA TGTGCCAGCACCCGCGGCGGGGGGACAACAGATACGCGGTATTTT.

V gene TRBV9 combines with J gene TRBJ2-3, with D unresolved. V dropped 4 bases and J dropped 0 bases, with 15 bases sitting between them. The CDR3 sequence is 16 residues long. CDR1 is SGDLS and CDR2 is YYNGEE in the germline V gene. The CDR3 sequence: CASSPIRLTSTDTQYF. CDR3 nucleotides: TGTGCCAGCAGCCCTATCAGACTTACTAGCACAGATACGCAGTATTTT.

CDR3 sequence: CASSIRTNTEAFF. CDR3 coding DNA: TGTGCCAGCAGCATCAGGACGAACACTGAAGCTTTCTTT. The chain employs TRBV9 and TRBJ1-1; D unresolved. CDR1 is SGDLS and CDR2 is YYNGEE in the germline V gene. Trimming pared 4 bases from V and 1 base from J, leaving 8 bases between. The CDR3 has 13 residues. Drawing the rest from reference TRBV9 and TRBJ1-1, the complete variable domain is DSGVTQTPKHLITATGQRVTLRCSPRSGDLSVYWYQQSLDQGLQFLIQYYNGEERAKGNILERFSAQQFPDLHSELNLSSLELGDSALYFCASSIRTNTEAFFGQGTRLTVV.

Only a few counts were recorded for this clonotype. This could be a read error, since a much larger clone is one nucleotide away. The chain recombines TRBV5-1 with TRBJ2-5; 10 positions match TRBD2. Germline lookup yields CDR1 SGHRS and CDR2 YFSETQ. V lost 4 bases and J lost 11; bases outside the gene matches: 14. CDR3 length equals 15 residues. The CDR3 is CASSPQRGGLGEQYF. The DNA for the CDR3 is TGCGCCAGCAGCCCCCAGCGGGGGGGCTTGGGTGAGCAGTACTTC.

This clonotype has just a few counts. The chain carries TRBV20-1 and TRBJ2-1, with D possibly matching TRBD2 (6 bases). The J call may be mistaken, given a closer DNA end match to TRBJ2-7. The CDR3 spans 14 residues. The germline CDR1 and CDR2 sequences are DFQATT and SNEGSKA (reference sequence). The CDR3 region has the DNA TGCAGTGCTACGGACTACAGCTCCTACAATGAGCAGTACTTC. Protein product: CSATDYSSYNEQYF.

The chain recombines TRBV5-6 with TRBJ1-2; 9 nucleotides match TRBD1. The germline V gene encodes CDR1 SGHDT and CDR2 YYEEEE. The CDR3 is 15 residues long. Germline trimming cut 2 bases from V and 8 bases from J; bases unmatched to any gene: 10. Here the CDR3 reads CASSFVLQGAKGYTF. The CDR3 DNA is TGTGCCAGCAGCTTCGTCCTACAGGGGGCAAAGGGCTACACCTTC.

CDR3 nucleotide sequence: TGTGCCAGCAGCCAGCTAGGACAGGGTCGGTCACCCCTCCACTTT. Translated: CASSQLGQGRSPLHF. The chain employs TRBV3-1 and TRBJ1-6; the match to TRBD1 covers 8 bases. The CDR3 consists of 15 residues. The J segment lost 10 bases and the V segment lost 3 bases, leaving 8 bases of the junction unmatched. Germline lookup yields CDR1 LGHDT and CDR2 YNNKEL (reference sequence).

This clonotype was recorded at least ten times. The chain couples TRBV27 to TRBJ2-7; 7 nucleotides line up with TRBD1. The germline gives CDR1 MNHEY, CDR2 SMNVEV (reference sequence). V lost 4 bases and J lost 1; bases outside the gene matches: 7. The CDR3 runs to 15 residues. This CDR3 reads CASSSGQLHSYEQYF. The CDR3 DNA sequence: TGTGCCAGCAGTTCGGGACAGCTCCATTCCTACGAGCAGTACTTC.

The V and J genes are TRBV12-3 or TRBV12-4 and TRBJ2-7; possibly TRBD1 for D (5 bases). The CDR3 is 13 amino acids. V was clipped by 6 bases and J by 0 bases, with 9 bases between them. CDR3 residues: CASRLDSSYEQYF. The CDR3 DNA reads TGTGCCAGCAGACTCGACAGCTCCTACGAGCAGTACTTC.

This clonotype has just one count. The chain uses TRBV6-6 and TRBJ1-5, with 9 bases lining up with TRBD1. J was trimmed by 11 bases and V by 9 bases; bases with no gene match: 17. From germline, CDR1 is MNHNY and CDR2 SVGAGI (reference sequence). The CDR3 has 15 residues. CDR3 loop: CASSPVDRGKETQHF. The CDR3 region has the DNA TGTGCCAGTTCGCCGGTGGACAGGGGAAAAGAGACCCAGCATTTT.

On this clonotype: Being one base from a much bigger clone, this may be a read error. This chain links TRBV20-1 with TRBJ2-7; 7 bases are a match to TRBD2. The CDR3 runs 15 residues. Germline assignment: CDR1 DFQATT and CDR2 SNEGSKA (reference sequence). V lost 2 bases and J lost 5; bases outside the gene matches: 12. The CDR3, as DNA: TGCAGTGCTAGACAAGGCATTGTAGCGGGCCACGAGCAGTACTTC. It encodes CSARQGIVAGHEQYF.

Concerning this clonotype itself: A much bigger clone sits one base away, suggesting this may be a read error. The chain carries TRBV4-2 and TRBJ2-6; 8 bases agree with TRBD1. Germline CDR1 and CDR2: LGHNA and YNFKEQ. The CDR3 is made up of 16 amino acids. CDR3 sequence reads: CASSQDQGAGANVRTF. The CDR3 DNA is TGTGCCAGCAGCCAAGATCAGGGGGCTGGGGCCAACGTCCGGACTTTC.

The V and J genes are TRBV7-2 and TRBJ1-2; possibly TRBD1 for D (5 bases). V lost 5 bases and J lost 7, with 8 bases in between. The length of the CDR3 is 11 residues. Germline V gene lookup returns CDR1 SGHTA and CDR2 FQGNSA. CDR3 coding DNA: TGTGCCAGCAGCCCAGGGATTGGCTACACCTTC. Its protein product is CASSPGIGYTF.

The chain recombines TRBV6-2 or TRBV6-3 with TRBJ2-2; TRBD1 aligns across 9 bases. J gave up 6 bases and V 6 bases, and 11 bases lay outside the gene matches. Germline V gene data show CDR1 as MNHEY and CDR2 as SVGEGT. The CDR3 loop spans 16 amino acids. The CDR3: CASSEGTGIKAGELFF. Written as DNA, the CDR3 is TGTGCCAGCAGCGAGGGGACAGGGATTAAAGCCGGGGAGCTGTTTTTT.

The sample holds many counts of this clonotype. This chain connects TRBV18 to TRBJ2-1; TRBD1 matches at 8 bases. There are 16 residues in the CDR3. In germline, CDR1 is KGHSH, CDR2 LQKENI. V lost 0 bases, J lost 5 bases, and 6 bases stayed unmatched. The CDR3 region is CASSPPSRTGNNEQFF. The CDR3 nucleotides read TGTGCCAGCTCACCACCGTCGAGGACAGGGAACAATGAGCAGTTCTTC.

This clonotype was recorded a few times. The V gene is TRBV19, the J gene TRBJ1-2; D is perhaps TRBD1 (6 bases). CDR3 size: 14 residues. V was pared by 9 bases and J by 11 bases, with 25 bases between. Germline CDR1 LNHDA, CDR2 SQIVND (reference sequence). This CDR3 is CASESLTGTSGYTF. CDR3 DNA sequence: TGTGCCAGCGAATCACTTACAGGGACGAGCGGTTACACCTTC.

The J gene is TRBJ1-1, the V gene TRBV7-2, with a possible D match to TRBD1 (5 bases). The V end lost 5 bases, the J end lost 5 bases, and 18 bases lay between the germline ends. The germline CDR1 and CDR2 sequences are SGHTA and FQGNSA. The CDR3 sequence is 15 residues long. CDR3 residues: CASSTRRQRGTEAFF. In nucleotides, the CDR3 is TGTGCCAGCAGCACCCGCAGACAGAGAGGGACTGAAGCTTTCTTT.

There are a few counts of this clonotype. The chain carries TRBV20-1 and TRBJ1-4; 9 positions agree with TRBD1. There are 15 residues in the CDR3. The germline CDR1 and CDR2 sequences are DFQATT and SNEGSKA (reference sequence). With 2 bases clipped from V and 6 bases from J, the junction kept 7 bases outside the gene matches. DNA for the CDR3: TGCAGTGCTAGATTTCCCGGGACAGGGTATGAAAAACTGTTTTTT. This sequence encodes CSARFPGTGYEKLFF.

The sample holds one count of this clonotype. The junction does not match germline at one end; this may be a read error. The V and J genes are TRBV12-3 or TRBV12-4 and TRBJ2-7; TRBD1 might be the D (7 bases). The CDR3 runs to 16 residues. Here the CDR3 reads CASSLGRGDSTYEQDF. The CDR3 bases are TGTGCCAGCAGTTTAGGCCGCGGGGACAGCACCTACGAGCAGGACTTC.

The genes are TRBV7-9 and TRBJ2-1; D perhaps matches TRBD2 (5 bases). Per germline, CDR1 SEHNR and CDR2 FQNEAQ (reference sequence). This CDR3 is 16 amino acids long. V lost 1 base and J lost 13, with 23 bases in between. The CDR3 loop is CASSLVRQRTGNKQFF. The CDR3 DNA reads TGTGCCAGCAGCTTAGTCAGACAAAGGACGGGGAATAAACAGTTCTTC.

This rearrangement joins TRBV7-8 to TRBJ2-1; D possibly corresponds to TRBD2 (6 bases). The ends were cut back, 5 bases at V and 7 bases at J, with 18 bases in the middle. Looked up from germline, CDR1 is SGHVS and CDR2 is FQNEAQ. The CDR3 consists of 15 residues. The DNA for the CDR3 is TGTGCCAGCAGCCCGTGTAATCGGGGGATAAATGAGCAGTTCTTC. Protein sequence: CASSPCNRGINEQFF.